This T cell receptor beta chain was sequenced for a study of T cells in Graves' hyperthyroidism and ophthalmopathy. Study summary: The initial diagnosis was the point when peripheral blood was collected, ahead of any treatment.

The CDR3 totals 15 residues. V was cut by 5 bases and J by 3 bases, with 14 bases left in between. Amplification targeted TCR beta CDR3 regions from RNA transcripts. HTBI primers drove first-round RT-PCR of the TCR CDR3. Using its own MiXCR run on the multiplex PCR reads, TCRdb lists one record per CDR3 protein. The sample includes 300,000 to 450,000 distinct CDR3 sequences, 20% to 25% of them seen just once. Hyperthyroidism in the patients, aged 18 to 65, was newly diagnosed and under 2 months in duration. Patients having uncontrolled infection, another autoimmune disease, pregnancy or lactation were not included. This clonotype was observed at least ten times.

This clonotype was sampled from a man aged 50 or older with Graves' hyperthyroidism. The source material was blood. This sequence joins TRBV12-3 or TRBV12-4 and TRBJ2-1, with unresolved D. The chain's CDR3 is CASSPQWLGYNEQFF. The CDR3 bases are TGTGCCAGCAGTCCCCAGTGGTTGGGCTACAATGAGCAGTTCTTC.